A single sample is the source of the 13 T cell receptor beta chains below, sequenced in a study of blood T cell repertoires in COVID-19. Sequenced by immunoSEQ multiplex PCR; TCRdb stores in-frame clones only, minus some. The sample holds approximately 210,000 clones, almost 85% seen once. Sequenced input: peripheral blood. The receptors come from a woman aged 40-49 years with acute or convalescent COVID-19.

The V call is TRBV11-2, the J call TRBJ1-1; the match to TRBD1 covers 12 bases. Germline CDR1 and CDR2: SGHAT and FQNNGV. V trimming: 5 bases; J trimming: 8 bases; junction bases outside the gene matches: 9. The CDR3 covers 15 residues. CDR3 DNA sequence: TGTGCCAGCAGCAAAGGGACAGGGGGCCTTATAGAAGCTTTCTTT. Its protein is CASSKGTGGLIEAFF.

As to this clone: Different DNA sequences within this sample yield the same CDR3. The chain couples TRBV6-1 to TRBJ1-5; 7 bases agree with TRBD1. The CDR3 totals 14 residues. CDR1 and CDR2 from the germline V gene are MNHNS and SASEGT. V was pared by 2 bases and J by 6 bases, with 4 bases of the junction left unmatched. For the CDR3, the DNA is TGTGCCAGCAGTGAAAGACAGGGAGGTCAGCCCCAGCATTTT. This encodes CASSERQGGQPQHF.

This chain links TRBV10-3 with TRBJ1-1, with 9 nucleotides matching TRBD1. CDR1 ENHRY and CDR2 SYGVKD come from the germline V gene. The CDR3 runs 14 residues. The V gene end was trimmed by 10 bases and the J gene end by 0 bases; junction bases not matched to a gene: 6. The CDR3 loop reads CATKQGAMNTEAFF. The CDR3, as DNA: TGTGCCACCAAACAGGGGGCGATGAACACTGAAGCTTTCTTT.

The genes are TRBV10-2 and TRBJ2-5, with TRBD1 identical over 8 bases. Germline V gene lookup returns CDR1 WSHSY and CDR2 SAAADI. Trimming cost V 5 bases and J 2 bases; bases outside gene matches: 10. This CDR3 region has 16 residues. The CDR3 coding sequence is TGCGCCAGCAGTCCGACAGGGGTGGCGGGGCAAGAGACCCAGTACTTC. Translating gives CASSPTGVAGQETQYF.

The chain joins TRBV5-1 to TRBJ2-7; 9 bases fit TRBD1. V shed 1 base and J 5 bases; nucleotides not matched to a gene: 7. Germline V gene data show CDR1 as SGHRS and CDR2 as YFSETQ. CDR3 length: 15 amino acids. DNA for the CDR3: TGCGCCAGCAGCTTGTCCAGGACAGGGGTTCACGAGCAGTACTTC. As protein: CASSLSRTGVHEQYF. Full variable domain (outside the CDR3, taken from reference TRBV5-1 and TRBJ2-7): KAGVTQTPRYLIKTRGQQVTLSCSPISGHRSVSWYQQTPGQGLQFLFEYFSETQRNKGNFPGRFSGRQFSNSRSEMNVSTLELGDSALYLCASSLSRTGVHEQYFGPGTRLTVT.

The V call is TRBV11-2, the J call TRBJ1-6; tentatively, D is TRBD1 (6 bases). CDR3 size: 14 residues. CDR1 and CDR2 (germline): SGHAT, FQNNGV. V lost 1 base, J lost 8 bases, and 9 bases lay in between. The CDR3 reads CASSLGTDHSPLHF. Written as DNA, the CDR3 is TGTGCCAGCAGCTTAGGGACAGACCATTCACCCCTCCACTTT.

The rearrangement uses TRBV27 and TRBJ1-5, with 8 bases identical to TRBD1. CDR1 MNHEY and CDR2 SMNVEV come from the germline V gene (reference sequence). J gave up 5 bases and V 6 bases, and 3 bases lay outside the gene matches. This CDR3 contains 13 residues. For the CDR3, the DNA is TGTGCCAGCAGGCAGACAGGGGATCAGCCCCAGCATTTT. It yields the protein CASRQTGDQPQHF.

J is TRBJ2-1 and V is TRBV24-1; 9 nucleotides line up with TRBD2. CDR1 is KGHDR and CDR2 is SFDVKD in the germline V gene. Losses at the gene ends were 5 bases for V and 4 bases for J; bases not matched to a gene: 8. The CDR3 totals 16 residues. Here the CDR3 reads CATSAPTSGAYNEQFF. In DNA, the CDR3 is TGTGCCACCAGTGCCCCGACTAGCGGAGCTTACAATGAGCAGTTCTTC.

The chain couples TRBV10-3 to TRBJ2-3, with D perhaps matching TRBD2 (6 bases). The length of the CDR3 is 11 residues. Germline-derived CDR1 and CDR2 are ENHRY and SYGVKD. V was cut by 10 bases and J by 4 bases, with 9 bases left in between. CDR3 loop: CASGGADTQYF. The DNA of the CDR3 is TGTGCCAGCGGAGGGGCAGATACGCAGTATTTT.

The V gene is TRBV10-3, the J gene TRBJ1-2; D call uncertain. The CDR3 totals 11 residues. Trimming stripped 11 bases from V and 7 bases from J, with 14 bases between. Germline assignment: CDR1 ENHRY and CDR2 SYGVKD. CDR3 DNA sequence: TGTGCCTTGCGAACTCTTAGTGGCTACACCTTC. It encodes CALRTLSGYTF.

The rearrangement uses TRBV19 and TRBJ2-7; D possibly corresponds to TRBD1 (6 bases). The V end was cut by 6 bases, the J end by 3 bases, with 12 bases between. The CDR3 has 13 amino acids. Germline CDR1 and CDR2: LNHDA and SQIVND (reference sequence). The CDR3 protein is CASSHTGNYEQYF. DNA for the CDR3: TGTGCCAGTAGCCATACAGGGAACTACGAGCAGTACTTC.

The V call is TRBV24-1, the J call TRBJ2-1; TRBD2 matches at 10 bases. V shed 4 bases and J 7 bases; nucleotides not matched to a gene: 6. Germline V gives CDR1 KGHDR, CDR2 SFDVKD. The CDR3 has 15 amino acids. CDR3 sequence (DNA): TGTGCCACCAGTGAAAAAGGACTAGCGGTGAATGAGCAGTTCTTC. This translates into CATSEKGLAVNEQFF.

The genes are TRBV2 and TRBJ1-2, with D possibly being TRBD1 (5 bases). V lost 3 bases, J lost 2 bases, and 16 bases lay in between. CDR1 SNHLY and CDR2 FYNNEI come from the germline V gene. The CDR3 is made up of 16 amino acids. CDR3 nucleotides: TGTGCCAGCAGTGAGCGGCAGGGAAGAAGGAACTATGGCTACACCTTC. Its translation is CASSERQGRRNYGYTF.